Many counts were recorded for the clone carrying this T cell receptor beta chain. Its antigen is currently unknown. The entry originates in a study of neurological immune-mediated disorders. Study conclusions and caveats: HTLV-1-associated myelopathy had the most TCR clonal expansion, whereas multiple sclerosis had the least (lower than in healthy controls). One related-CDR3 cluster, identified by phylogenetic grouping, held the repertoires of 18 of 34 multiple sclerosis patients and was a possible signature.

cDNA synthesis was performed by 5'RACE with 10-nucleotide random UMIs. One entry per CDR3 protein, called by TCRdb with MiXCR from the 5' RACE reads. The top ten hold 5.6% of the sample, which has around 61,000 distinct CDR3 sequences, about 5.2% seen once. The sequencing sample was made of PBMCs. This receptor was obtained from a human donor with multiple sclerosis. The donor label of this sample is uncertain.

Here the CDR3 reads CSSQDRRNTEAFF. For the CDR3, the DNA is TGCAGTTCCCAGGACAGGAGAAACACTGAAGCTTTCTTT. This chain uses TRBV20-1 with TRBJ1-1, with TRBD1 matching 7 bases. Germline V gives CDR1 DFQATT, CDR2 SNEGSKA (reference sequence). The CDR3 is 13 residues long. V dropped 8 bases and J dropped 2; count of bases not matched to a gene: 8.